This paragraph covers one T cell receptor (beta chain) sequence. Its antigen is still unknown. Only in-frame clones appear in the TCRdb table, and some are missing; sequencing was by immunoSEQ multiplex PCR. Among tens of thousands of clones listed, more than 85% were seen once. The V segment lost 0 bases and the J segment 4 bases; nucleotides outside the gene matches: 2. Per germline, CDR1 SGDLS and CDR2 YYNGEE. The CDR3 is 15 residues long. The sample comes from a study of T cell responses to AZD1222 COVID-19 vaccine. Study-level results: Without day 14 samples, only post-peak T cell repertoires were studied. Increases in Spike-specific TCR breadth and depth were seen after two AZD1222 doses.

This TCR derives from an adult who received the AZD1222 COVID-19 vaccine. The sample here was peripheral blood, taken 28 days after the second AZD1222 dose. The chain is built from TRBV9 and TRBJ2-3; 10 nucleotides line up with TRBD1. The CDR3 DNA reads TGTGCCAGCAGCGTAGGTGGACAGGGGGCAGATACGCAGTATTTT. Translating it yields CASSVGGQGADTQYF.